This is a list of T cell receptor beta chains from one sample in a study of T cells after yellow fever vaccination. One entry per CDR3 protein, called by TCRdb with MiXCR from the 5' RACE reads. The repertoire has fewer than 450,000 distinct CDR3 sequences, roughly 11% of them found once; the top ten carry roughly a sixth. Specimen: PBMCs, collected on the day of the first yellow fever vaccination. These receptors were collected from a man between 18 and 29 years old who received the YFV17D yellow fever vaccine. The CDR3 runs from the conserved cysteine through the conserved F or W.

J gene: TRBJ2-7; V gene: TRBV6-1; CDR3 protein: CASSVFGQLYEQYF
J gene: TRBJ2-3; V gene: TRBV9; CDR3 protein: CASSARVLPGADTQYF
J gene: TRBJ1-3; V gene: TRBV12-3/TRBV12-4; CDR3 protein: CASSSRPRGFSGNTIYF
J gene: TRBJ2-7; V gene: TRBV5-1; CDR3 protein: CASSLGDRVSSYEQYF
J gene: TRBJ1-1; V gene: TRBV11-1; CDR3 protein: CASSSDIGEKIMNTEAFF
J gene: TRBJ1-6; V gene: TRBV7-8; CDR3 protein: CASSLETGVRSPLHF
J gene: TRBJ1-6; V gene: TRBV4-3; CDR3 protein: CASSQHRGESPLHF
J gene: TRBJ1-5; V gene: TRBV7-3; CDR3 protein: CASSLGVGQPQHF
J gene: TRBJ1-2; V gene: TRBV9; CDR3 protein: CASSVVGYGYTF
J gene: TRBJ2-2; V gene: TRBV5-1; CDR3 protein: CASSLMGATPNTGELFF
J gene: TRBJ2-5; V gene: TRBV5-4; CDR3 protein: CASSPEMEETQYF
J gene: TRBJ1-5; V gene: TRBV20-1; CDR3 protein: CSAGAGRHQPQHF
J gene: TRBJ2-3; V gene: TRBV11-2; CDR3 protein: CASSLTSGMVDTQYF
J gene: TRBJ2-3; V gene: TRBV6-5; CDR3 protein: CASSSPGLVTQYF
J gene: TRBJ2-2; V gene: TRBV20-1; CDR3 protein: CSAPWTGEINGELFF
J gene: TRBJ2-5; V gene: TRBV20-1; CDR3 protein: CSARRLAEETQYF
J gene: TRBJ1-1; V gene: TRBV5-1; CDR3 protein: CASSKDSNTEAFF
J gene: TRBJ1-2; V gene: TRBV27; CDR3 protein: CASRTVYDGYTF
J gene: TRBJ1-2; V gene: TRBV19; CDR3 protein: CASSSLRDLFYYTF
J gene: TRBJ2-2; V gene: TRBV6-1; CDR3 protein: CASIPGLEVGELFF
J gene: TRBJ2-5; V gene: TRBV5-4; CDR3 protein: CASSTRARDDETQYF
J gene: TRBJ2-5; V gene: TRBV19; CDR3 protein: CASSISRWGAGEETQYF
J gene: TRBJ1-2; V gene: TRBV25-1; CDR3 protein: CASSESGGRGTGYTF
J gene: TRBJ2-3; V gene: TRBV4-2; CDR3 protein: CASSRQTDTQYF
J gene: TRBJ2-4; V gene: TRBV6-1; CDR3 protein: CASSEAWGAKNIQYF
J gene: TRBJ1-5; V gene: TRBV20-1; CDR3 protein: CSATTTSSNQPQHF
J gene: TRBJ2-1; V gene: TRBV4-1; CDR3 protein: CASSQEWESSYNEQFF
J gene: TRBJ1-1; V gene: TRBV9; CDR3 protein: CASSRRDSVNTEAFF
J gene: TRBJ2-3; V gene: TRBV12-3/TRBV12-4; CDR3 protein: CASSPRDYGDTQYF
J gene: TRBJ2-3; V gene: TRBV11-2; CDR3 protein: CASSRGRIPRTDTQYF
J gene: TRBJ1-4; V gene: TRBV20-1; CDR3 protein: CSASFRQGNNEKLFF
J gene: TRBJ2-3; V gene: TRBV5-1; CDR3 protein: CASSQTSGEDTQYF
J gene: TRBJ1-2; V gene: TRBV12-3/TRBV12-4; CDR3 protein: CASSSDRVFNGYTF
J gene: TRBJ1-5; V gene: TRBV20-1; CDR3 protein: CSAPSLTGGNQPQHF
J gene: TRBJ2-5; V gene: TRBV5-6; CDR3 protein: CASSQQGWNQETQYF
J gene: TRBJ2-1; V gene: TRBV7-2; CDR3 protein: CASSVRGNEQFF
J gene: TRBJ2-1; V gene: TRBV7-9; CDR3 protein: CASSLRGGGFNEQFF
J gene: TRBJ1-2; V gene: TRBV7-3; CDR3 protein: CASSLRGVAQGGYYGYTF
J gene: TRBJ2-3; V gene: TRBV15; CDR3 protein: CATRPPGQGAMNTQYF
J gene: TRBJ2-3; V gene: TRBV12-3/TRBV12-4; CDR3 protein: CASSPSSAGRTDTQYF
J gene: TRBJ1-1; V gene: TRBV2; CDR3 protein: CAGRGVNTEAFF
J gene: TRBJ1-4; V gene: TRBV12-3/TRBV12-4; CDR3 protein: CASSLVTATNEKLFF
J gene: TRBJ2-3; V gene: TRBV5-1; CDR3 protein: CASSLALGLAGGSTDTQYF
J gene: TRBJ2-2; V gene: TRBV4-1; CDR3 protein: CASSQEEGTTGELFF
J gene: TRBJ1-5; V gene: TRBV19; CDR3 protein: CASSMGPRGSRRPQHF
J gene: TRBJ1-5; V gene: TRBV4-1; CDR3 protein: CASSQDPHRPLSEGQPQHF
J gene: TRBJ2-3; V gene: TRBV4-3; CDR3 protein: CASSPFWGGSTDTQYF
J gene: TRBJ2-5; V gene: TRBV7-2; CDR3 protein: CASSLGPEKAQYF
J gene: TRBJ2-1; V gene: TRBV4-3; CDR3 protein: CASSQESLAGGYEQFF
J gene: TRBJ2-2; V gene: TRBV18; CDR3 protein: CASSISTGFAGELFF
J gene: TRBJ2-3; V gene: TRBV4-2; CDR3 protein: CASSQDQGLGADTQYF
J gene: TRBJ1-6; V gene: TRBV6-5; CDR3 protein: CASRTRQGLNSPLHF
J gene: TRBJ1-4; V gene: TRBV15; CDR3 protein: CATSRDLMEGTNEKLFF
J gene: TRBJ2-5; V gene: TRBV5-1; CDR3 protein: CASGPQETQYF
J gene: TRBJ1-1; V gene: TRBV6-1; CDR3 protein: CASRKYGTGGNTEAFF